Below are 11 T cell receptor beta chains sequenced from a single sample in a study of T-cell reconstitution after alpha-beta-depleted transplantation in children. Preparation of the TCRbeta library used unique molecular identifiers. MiXCR, run by TCRdb on the PCR reads, gives a single entry per CDR3 protein. Among 380,000 or so distinct CDR3 sequences listed, about an eighth were seen once. Sequencing was performed on PBMCs, taken from the stem cell graft. The receptors here all came from a human donor who donated a stem cell graft to a child with Fanconi anemia.

The sample holds many counts of this clonotype. The rearrangement joins TRBV29-1 to TRBJ2-5, with D hard to call. The germline V gene has CDR1 SQVTM and CDR2 ANQGSEA. The CDR3 covers 11 residues. Trimming removed 8 bases from V and 1 base from J, with 8 bases in between. CDR3 loop: CSILSQETQYF. CDR3 bases: TGCAGCATCCTATCCCAAGAGACCCAGTACTTC.

Only a few counts were recorded for this clonotype. This chain links TRBV19 with TRBJ2-3; maybe TRBD2 (6 bases). The V and J ends lost 4 bases and 0 bases respectively, with 17 bases between them. The germline V gene has CDR1 LNHDA and CDR2 SQIVND (reference sequence). The CDR3 covers 17 residues. CDR3 sequence: CASSKDSGLTSTDTQYF. The CDR3, as DNA: TGTGCCAGTAGTAAAGATAGCGGTTTGACTAGCACAGATACGCAGTATTTT.

A single count supports this clonotype. This chain links TRBV10-2 with TRBJ2-2; possible D gene TRBD2, 6 bases. The CDR3 consists of 19 residues. Germline CDR1 and CDR2: WSHSY and SAAADI. V lost 2 bases, J lost 3 bases, and 22 bases lay in between. The CDR3 loop reads CASSEGPAKAGDYTGELFF. DNA for the CDR3: TGCGCCAGCAGTGAGGGCCCGGCAAAAGCGGGTGACTACACCGGGGAGCTGTTTTTT.

This clonotype was seen many times. The chain joins TRBV28 to TRBJ2-5; the match to TRBD1 covers 9 bases. The junction had 10 bases not matched to a gene; V was cut back by 6 bases and J by 2 bases. CDR3 size: 16 residues. CDR1 is MDHEN and CDR2 is SYDVKM in the germline V gene. The chain's CDR3 is CASRQQGAIGQETQYF. The CDR3 nucleotides are TGTGCCAGCAGACAACAGGGGGCGATTGGACAAGAGACCCAGTACTTC.

The chain links TRBV6-1 to TRBJ2-7; 7 positions agree with TRBD1. Germline CDR1 reads MNHNS; CDR2 reads SASEGT. V was pared by 5 bases and J by 1 base, with 5 bases of the junction left unmatched. CDR3 length: 14 residues. DNA for the CDR3: TGTGCCAGCAGTCAAACAGGGGTTTCCTACGAGCAGTACTTC. Translation: CASSQTGVSYEQYF.

This clonotype was seen only a few times. J is TRBJ2-1 and V is TRBV6-2 or TRBV6-3, with D perhaps TRBD1 (6 bases). Between the trimmed V and J ends, which lost 5 bases and 4 bases, there was a span of 12 bases. From germline, CDR1 is MNHEY and CDR2 SVGEGT. The CDR3 extends over 14 amino acids. CDR3 DNA: TGTGCCAGCAGTGATCGGGACATTTACAATGAGCAGTTCTTC. The encoded protein is CASSDRDIYNEQFF.

A note on this clonotype: A read error may produce the germline difference seen at one junction end. The chain uses TRBV27 and TRBJ2-2; no reliable D call. The CDR3 loop spans 13 amino acids. Germline-derived CDR1 and CDR2 are MNHEY and SMNVEV (reference sequence). Written as DNA, the CDR3 is TGTGCCAGCAGTTCTGGGAACTCCGGGGAGCTGTTTTTT. Protein: CASSSGNSGELFF.

This clonotype occurred a few times. CDR3 DNA sequence: TGCGCCAGCAGCTTGGACGCGGGCGGCTACACCTTC. As protein: CASSLDAGGYTF. This chain joins TRBV5-1 and TRBJ1-2; no firm D call. The V gene's germline CDR1 is SGHRS and CDR2 YFSETQ. CDR3 length: 12 residues. Trimming cost V 0 bases and J 8 bases, with 8 bases left between them.

On this clonotype: A much larger clone differs from this one at a single base, so this may be a read error. This rearrangement joins TRBV6-1 to TRBJ2-7; D may match TRBD1 or TRBD2 (5 bases each). The V gene lost 7 bases and the J gene lost 0 bases, with 19 bases spanning the gap. This CDR3 is 16 amino acids long. From germline, CDR1 is MNHNS and CDR2 SASEGT. In DNA, the CDR3 is TGTGCCAGCACCAGCGTATCGGGACGCAGCTCCTACGAGCAGTACTTC. Amino acids: CASTSVSGRSSYEQYF.

This clonotype came up many times. The J gene is TRBJ2-5, the V gene TRBV5-1, with TRBD1 matching over 9 bases. This CDR3 comprises 15 residues. The V gene's germline CDR1 is SGHRS and CDR2 YFSETQ. Trimming cost V 4 bases and J 6 bases; bases outside gene matches: 10. DNA of the CDR3: TGCGCCAGCAGCCCCGGGACAGGGAATTCCCAGACCCAGTACTTC. Translation gives CASSPGTGNSQTQYF.

Regarding this clonotype: An end of the junction does not agree with germline; a read error may underlie this. The chain joins TRBV7-9 to TRBJ1-4; 7 bases are shared with TRBD1. Germline CDR1 SEHNR, CDR2 FQNEAQ (reference sequence). This CDR3 spans 14 amino acids. The CDR3 here is CASSQGQFNEKLLF. DNA for the CDR3: TGTGCCAGCAGCCAGGGACAGTTTAATGAAAAACTGTTATTT.